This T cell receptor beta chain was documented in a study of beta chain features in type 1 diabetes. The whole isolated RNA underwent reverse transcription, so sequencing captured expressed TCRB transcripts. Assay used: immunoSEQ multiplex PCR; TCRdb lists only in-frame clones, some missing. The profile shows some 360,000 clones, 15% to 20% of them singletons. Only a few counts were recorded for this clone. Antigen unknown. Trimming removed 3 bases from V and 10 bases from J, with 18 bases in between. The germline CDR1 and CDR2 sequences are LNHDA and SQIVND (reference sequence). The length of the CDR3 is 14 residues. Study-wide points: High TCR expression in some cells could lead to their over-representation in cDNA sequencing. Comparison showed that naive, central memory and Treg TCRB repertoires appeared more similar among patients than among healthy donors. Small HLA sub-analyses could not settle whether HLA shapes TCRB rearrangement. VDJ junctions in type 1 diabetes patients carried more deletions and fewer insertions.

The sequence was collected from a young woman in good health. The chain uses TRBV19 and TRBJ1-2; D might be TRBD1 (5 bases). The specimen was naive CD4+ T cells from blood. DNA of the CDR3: TGTGCCAGTAGTATTTTATGGGCGACGGGGGTCTACACCTTC. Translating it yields CASSILWATGVYTF.